This TCR beta chain was identified in a study of cytomegalovirus exposure and HLA in healthy donors. About this clone: What it binds is unknown.

From germline, CDR1 is SGHTA and CDR2 FQGNSA. CDR3 length equals 12 residues. Trimming removed 3 bases from V and 13 bases from J; junction bases left unmatched: 4. Findings of the study overall: Later work found that TCR association rates differed between HLA loci; DRB1 had the most and HLA-C the fewest. Trimming of TCR beta V- and J-genes showed a link, identified in a later analysis, to a missense DCLRE1C variant. Researchers reported from a later analysis that most CMV-associated TCR beta chains appeared HLA-restricted.

Amplification used 60 Vbeta primers and 13 Jbeta primers. Clones were sequenced by immunoSEQ multiplex PCR, and TCRdb holds only the in-frame ones, with some missing. Of roughly 200,000 clones listed, under 85% were seen once; the top ten hold about 1.7%. This receptor was taken from a man between 45 and 60 years old in good health and CMV-seronegative. The V and J genes are TRBV7-2 and TRBJ2-2; the match to TRBD1 covers 8 bases. The source material was PBMCs. The CDR3 spells CASSFDRGRLFF. CDR3 nucleotides: TGTGCCAGCAGCTTTGACAGGGGCAGGCTGTTTTTT.